Described below is a single TCR beta chain sequence and its context. Antigen unknown. The table came from immunoSEQ multiplex PCR; TCRdb's copy has only in-frame clones and leaves some out. The sample consists of 70,000 or so clones, over 90% of them appearing once. The time point was: newly diagnosed, previously untreated cHL patient sample. Researchers used newly diagnosed, untreated classical Hodgkin lymphoma PBMCs for comparison. These data are taken from a study of PD-1 blockade in classical Hodgkin lymphoma. This CDR3 has 14 residues. Germline CDR1 reads MDHEN; CDR2 reads SYDVKM. With V trimmed by 4 bases and J by 5 bases, 6 bases remained unmatched. Study results and caveats: What caused the repertoire differences, perhaps disease activity or prior therapy, remains undefined.

This clonotype was sampled from a human donor with classical Hodgkin lymphoma. J is TRBJ1-1 and V is TRBV28, with TRBD1 matching over 8 bases. What was sequenced was peripheral blood mononuclear cells (PBMCs). CDR3 nucleotides: TGTGCCAGCAGTTCTCAGGGGGCTTGGACTGAAGCTTTCTTT. The encoded protein is CASSSQGAWTEAFF.